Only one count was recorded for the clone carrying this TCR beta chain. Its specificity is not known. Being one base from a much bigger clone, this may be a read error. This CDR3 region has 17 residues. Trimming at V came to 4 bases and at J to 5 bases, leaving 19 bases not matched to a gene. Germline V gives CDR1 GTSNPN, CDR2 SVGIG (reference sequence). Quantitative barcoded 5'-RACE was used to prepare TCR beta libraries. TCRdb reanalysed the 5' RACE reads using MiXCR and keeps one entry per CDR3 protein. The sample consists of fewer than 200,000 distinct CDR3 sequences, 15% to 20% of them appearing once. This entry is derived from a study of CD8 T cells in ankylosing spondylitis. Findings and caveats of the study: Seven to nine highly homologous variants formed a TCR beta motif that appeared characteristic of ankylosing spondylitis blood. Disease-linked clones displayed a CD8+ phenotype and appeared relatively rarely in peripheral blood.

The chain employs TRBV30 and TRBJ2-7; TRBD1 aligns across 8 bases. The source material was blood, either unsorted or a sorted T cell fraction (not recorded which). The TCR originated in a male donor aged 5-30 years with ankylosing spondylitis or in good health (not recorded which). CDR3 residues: CAWKSQDRDTGVHEQYF. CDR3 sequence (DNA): TGTGCCTGGAAGTCTCAGGACAGGGATACGGGCGTCCACGAGCAGTACTTC.